The 9 T cell receptor beta chains listed next were all sequenced from one sample in a study of T cell changes during pregnancy in multiple sclerosis. Clones were sequenced by immunoSEQ multiplex PCR, and TCRdb holds only the in-frame ones, with some missing. Of 43,000 or so clones listed, more than 75% are singletons. The sequencing input was PBMCs (not recorded whether the cells were cultured). The source is a female donor with multiple sclerosis, enrolled in a pregnancy study.

The chain joins TRBV27 to TRBJ2-7; 7 bases fit TRBD1. The germline V gene encodes CDR1 MNHEY and CDR2 SMNVEV (reference sequence). This CDR3 is built from 13 residues. V was pared by 11 bases and J by 2 bases, with 9 bases of the junction left unmatched. The CDR3 spells CAASRDSPYEQYF. In DNA form, the CDR3 reads TGTGCCGCATCACGGGACAGCCCCTACGAGCAGTACTTC.

V and J are TRBV11-2 and TRBJ1-3, with D possibly matching TRBD1 (5 bases). V was trimmed by 6 bases and J by 0 bases, leaving 18 bases between them. The CDR3 runs 17 residues. From germline, CDR1 is SGHAT and CDR2 FQNNGV. The CDR3 DNA is TGTGCCAGCAGAGGAGGGGCGTTAGGGGCCTCTGGAAACACCATATATTTT. Translating gives CASRGGALGASGNTIYF.

CDR3 in DNA: TGTGCCAGCAGTGACAGGCGCCGAGGCTACACCTTC. Translated, it gives CASSDRRRGYTF. The rearrangement links TRBV2 to TRBJ1-2; D remains ambiguous. Germline V gene lookup returns CDR1 SNHLY and CDR2 FYNNEI. The V end lost 3 bases, the J end lost 8 bases, and 10 bases lay between the germline ends. CDR3 length: 12 residues.

The chain links TRBV10-3 to TRBJ2-6; D assignment may be TRBD1 or TRBD2 (5 bases each). Germline assignment: CDR1 ENHRY and CDR2 SYGVKD. Deletions cut 4 bases from V and 0 bases from J, with 13 bases between. This CDR3 comprises 17 residues. The CDR3 loop is CAISVTGPSSGANVLTF. The CDR3, as DNA: TGTGCCATCAGTGTCACGGGACCGAGCTCTGGGGCCAACGTCCTGACTTTC.

The sample holds one count of this clone. The chain links TRBV7-3 to TRBJ2-1; 8 nucleotides agree with TRBD1. The CDR3 is made up of 16 amino acids. Germline CDR1 and CDR2: SGHTA and FQGTGA. Trimming removed 4 bases from V and 4 bases from J; junction bases left unmatched: 9. The CDR3 DNA sequence: TGTGCCAGCAGCTCCATTTTGACAGGGGCATACAATGAGCAGTTCTTC. Amino acid sequence: CASSSILTGAYNEQFF.

The CDR3 DNA follows: TGTGCCAGCAGCACGAGAAGGGACAGGTATTCCTCTGGGGCCAACGTCCTGACTTTC. The encoded protein is CASSTRRDRYSSGANVLTF. The chain couples TRBV7-9 to TRBJ2-6; 8 positions match TRBD1. CDR1 and CDR2 (germline): SEHNR, FQNEAQ (reference sequence). The junction had 12 bases not matched to a gene; V was cut back by 5 bases and J by 0 bases. The CDR3 covers 19 residues.

The rearrangement uses TRBV2 and TRBJ1-2, with 9 bases that match TRBD1. After removal of 6 bases from V and 8 bases from J, the junction contained 7 bases not matched to a gene. The CDR3 runs to 13 residues. Germline V gene sequence: CDR1 SNHLY, CDR2 FYNNEI. Here the CDR3 DNA reads TGTGCCAGCAGAAGGACAGGGGATGGGGGCTACACCTTC. As protein: CASRRTGDGGYTF.

This clone was observed a single time. The rearrangement uses TRBV19 and TRBJ1-1; D unclear. Looked up from germline, CDR1 is LNHDA and CDR2 is SQIVND (reference sequence). The V and J ends lost 2 bases and 1 base respectively, with 8 bases between them. This CDR3 comprises 14 residues. CDR3: CASSIRAANTEAFF. CDR3 coding DNA: TGTGCCAGTAGTATAAGGGCAGCGAACACTGAAGCTTTCTTT.

The rearrangement links TRBV7-9 to TRBJ2-3; 7 positions match TRBD2. The CDR3 runs to 16 residues. From germline, CDR1 is SEHNR and CDR2 FQNEAQ (reference sequence). V lost 4 bases, J lost 0 bases, and 7 bases stayed unmatched. CDR3 coding DNA: TGTGCCAGCAGCTCTACTTCTAGCGGCAGCACAGATACGCAGTATTTT. Amino acid sequence: CASSSTSSGSTDTQYF. The whole variable domain, filled in from reference TRBV7-9 and TRBJ2-3, reads DTGVSQNPRHKITKRGQNVTFRCDPISEHNRLYWYRQTLGQGPEFLTYFQNEAQLEKSRLLSDRFSAERPKGSFSTLEIQRTEQGDSAMYLCASSSTSSGSTDTQYFGPGTRLTVL.